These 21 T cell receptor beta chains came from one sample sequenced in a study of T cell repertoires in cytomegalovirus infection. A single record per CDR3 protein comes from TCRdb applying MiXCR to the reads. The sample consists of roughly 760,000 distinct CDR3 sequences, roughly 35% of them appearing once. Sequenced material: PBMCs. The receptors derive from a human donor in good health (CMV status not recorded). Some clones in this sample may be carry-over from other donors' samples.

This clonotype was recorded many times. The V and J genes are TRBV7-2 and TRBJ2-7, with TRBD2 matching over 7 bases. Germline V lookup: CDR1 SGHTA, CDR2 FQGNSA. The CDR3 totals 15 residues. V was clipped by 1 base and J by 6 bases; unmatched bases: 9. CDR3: CASSLDSGLGREQYF. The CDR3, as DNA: TGTGCCAGCAGCTTAGATAGCGGGCTGGGGCGCGAGCAGTACTTC.

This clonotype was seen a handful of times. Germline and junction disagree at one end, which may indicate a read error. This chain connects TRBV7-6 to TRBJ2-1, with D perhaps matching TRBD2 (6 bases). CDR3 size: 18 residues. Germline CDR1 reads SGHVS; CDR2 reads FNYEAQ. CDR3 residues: CASSAQLQTGEGRNEQFF. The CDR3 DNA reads TGTGCTAGCAGCGCACAGCTGCAAACGGGAGAAGGGCGCAATGAGCAGTTCTTC.

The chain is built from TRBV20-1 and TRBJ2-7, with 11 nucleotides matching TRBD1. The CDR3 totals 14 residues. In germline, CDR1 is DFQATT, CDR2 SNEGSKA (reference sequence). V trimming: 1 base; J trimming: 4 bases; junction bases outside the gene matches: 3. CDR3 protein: CSARGRDRGYEQYF. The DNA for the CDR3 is TGCAGTGCTAGAGGGAGGGACAGGGGGTACGAGCAGTACTTC.

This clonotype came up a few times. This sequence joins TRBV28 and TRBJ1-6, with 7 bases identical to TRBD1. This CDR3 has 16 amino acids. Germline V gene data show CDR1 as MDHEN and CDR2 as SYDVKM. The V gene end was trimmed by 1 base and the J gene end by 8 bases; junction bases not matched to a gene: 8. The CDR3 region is CASSLSPGGSDSPLHF. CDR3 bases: TGTGCCAGCAGTTTATCCCCAGGGGGATCGGATTCACCCCTCCACTTT.

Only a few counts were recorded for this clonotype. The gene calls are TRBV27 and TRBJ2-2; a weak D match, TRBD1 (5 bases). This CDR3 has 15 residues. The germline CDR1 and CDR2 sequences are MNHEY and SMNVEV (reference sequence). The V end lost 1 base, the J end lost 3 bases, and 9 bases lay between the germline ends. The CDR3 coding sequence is TGTGCCAGCAGTTTATTGCCAGGGCACACCGGGGAGCTGTTTTTT. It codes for CASSLLPGHTGELFF.

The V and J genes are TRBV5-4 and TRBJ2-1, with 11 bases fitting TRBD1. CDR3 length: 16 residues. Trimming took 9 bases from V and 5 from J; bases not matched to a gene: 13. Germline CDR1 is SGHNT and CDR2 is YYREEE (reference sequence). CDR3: CAIGQGAATKDNEQFF. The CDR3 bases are TGTGCCATCGGACAGGGGGCGGCCACTAAGGACAATGAGCAGTTCTTC.

The CDR3 DNA sequence: TGCAGCGTTGACGCGGCAGGAGGGGACATTCAGTACTTC. Its protein is CSVDAAGGDIQYF. The chain recombines TRBV29-1 with TRBJ2-4, with D maybe TRBD2 (6 bases). The CDR3 is made up of 13 amino acids. CDR1 is SQVTM and CDR2 is ANQGSEA in the germline V gene. Deletions cut 3 bases from V and 8 bases from J, with 14 bases between.

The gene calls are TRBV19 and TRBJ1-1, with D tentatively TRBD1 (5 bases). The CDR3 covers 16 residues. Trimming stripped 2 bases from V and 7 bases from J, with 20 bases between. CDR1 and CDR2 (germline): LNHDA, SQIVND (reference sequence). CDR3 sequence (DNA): TGTGCCAGTAGTATAATGGGTGCGACAGTTGGTTTTGAAGCTTTCTTT. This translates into CASSIMGATVGFEAFF.

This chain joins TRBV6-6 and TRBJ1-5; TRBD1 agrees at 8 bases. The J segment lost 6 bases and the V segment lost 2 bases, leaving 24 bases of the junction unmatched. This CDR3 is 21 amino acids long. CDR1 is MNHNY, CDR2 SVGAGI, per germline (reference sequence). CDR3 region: CASSYRPVMSGGEMVGQPQHF. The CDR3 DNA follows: TGTGCCAGCAGTTACCGCCCCGTTATGTCAGGGGGCGAGATGGTCGGTCAGCCCCAGCATTTT.

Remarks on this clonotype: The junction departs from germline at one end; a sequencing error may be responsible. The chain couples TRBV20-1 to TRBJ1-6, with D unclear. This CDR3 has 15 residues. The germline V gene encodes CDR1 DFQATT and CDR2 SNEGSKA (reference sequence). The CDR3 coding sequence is TGCAGTGCTATAACTCAAGACCCTCATAATTCACCCCCCCACTTT. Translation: CSAITQDPHNSPPHF.

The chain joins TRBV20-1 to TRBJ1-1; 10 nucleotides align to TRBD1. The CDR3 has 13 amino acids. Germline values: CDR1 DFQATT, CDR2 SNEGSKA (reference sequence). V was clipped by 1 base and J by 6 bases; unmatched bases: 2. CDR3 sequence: CSARGGQGAEAFF. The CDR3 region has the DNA TGCAGTGCTAGAGGCGGACAGGGGGCTGAAGCTTTCTTT.

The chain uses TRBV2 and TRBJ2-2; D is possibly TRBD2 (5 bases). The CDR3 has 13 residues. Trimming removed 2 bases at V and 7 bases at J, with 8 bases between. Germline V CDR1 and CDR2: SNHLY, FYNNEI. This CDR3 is CASSETRVGELFF. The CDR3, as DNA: TGTGCCAGCAGTGAAACGAGGGTCGGGGAGCTGTTTTTT.

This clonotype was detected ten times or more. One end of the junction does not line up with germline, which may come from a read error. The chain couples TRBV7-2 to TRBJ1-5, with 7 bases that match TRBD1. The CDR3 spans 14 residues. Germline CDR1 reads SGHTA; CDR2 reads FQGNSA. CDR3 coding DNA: TGTGCCAGCAGCGTAGCAGGGGGGGATCAGCCCCAGCATTTT. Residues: CASSVAGGDQPQHF.

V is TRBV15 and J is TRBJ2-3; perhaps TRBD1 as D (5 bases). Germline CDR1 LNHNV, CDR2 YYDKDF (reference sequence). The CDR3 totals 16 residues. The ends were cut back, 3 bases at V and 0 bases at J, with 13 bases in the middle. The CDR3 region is CATSSEQALSTDTQYF. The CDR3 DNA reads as TGTGCCACCAGCAGCGAACAGGCACTTAGCACAGATACGCAGTATTTT.

DNA for the CDR3: TGTGCCAGCAGTTTTCTACTCAACAAAAACATTCAGTACTTC. It translates to CASSFLLNKNIQYF. The gene calls are TRBV12-3 or TRBV12-4 and TRBJ2-4; D is unresolved. CDR3 length: 14 residues. V gave up 3 bases and J gave up 3 bases, with 9 bases separating them.

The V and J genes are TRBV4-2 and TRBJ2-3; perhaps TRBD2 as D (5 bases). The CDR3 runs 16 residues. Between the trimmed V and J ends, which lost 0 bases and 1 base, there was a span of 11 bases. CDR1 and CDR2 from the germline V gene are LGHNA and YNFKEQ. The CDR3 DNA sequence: TGTGCCAGCAGCCAAGATGTCGGTAGCGGCACAGATACGCAGTATTTT. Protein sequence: CASSQDVGSGTDTQYF.

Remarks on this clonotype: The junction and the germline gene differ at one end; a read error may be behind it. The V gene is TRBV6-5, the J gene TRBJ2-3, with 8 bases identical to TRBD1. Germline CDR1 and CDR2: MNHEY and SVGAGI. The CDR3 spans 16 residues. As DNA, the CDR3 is TGTGCCAGCAGTGTCCTACAGGGGGTGGCCACAGCTACGCAGTATTTT. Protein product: CASSVLQGVATATQYF.

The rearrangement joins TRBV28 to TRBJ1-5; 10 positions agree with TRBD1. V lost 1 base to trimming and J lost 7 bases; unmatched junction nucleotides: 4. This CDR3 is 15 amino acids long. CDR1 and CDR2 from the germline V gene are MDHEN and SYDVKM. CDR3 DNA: TGTGCCAGCAGTTTATTGGGGACAGGGGTCCAGCCCCAGCATTTT. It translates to CASSLLGTGVQPQHF.

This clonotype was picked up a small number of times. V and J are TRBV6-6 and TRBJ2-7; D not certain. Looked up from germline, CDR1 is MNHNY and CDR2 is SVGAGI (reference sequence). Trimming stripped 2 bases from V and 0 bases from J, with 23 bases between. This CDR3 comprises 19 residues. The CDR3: CASSYPWASPSRSSYEQYF. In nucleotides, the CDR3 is TGTGCCAGCAGTTACCCTTGGGCGTCGCCCTCCAGAAGCTCCTACGAGCAGTACTTC.

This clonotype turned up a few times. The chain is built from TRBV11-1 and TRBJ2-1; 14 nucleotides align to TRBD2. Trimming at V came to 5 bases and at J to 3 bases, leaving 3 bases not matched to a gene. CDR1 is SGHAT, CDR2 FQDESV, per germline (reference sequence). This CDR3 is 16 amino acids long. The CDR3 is CASSPGLAGVYNEQFF. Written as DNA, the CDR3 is TGTGCCAGCAGCCCGGGACTAGCGGGGGTCTACAATGAGCAGTTCTTC.

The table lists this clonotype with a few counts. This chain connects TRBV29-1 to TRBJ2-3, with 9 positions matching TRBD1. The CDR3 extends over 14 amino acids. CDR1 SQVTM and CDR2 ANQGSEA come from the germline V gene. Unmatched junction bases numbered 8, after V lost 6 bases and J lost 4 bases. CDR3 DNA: TGCAGCGTGCGCCGGGACAGGGAGCCAGATACGCAGTATTTT. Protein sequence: CSVRRDREPDTQYF.